The sequence of this TCR beta chain was determined in a study of shared clonotypes between healthy human individuals. Donors were Caucasian adults residing in Nashville, Tennessee, USA. Generated by immunoSEQ multiplex PCR, the TCRdb table keeps only in-frame clones and is missing some. The sample has over 700,000 clones, roughly two thirds seen once; the top ten hold around 1.7%. V dropped 0 bases and J dropped 2; count of bases not matched to a gene: 4. CDR1 is SGHRS, CDR2 YFSETQ, per germline. The CDR3 runs to 16 residues. The TCR originated in a woman in her 30s in good health. Sequencing input: memory CD4+ T cells sorted from blood. Noted subset: CD45RA-negative fraction. The chain is built from TRBV5-1 and TRBJ2-1; 8 bases are a match to TRBD2. The CDR3 protein is CASSLGPGGTYNEQFF. In nucleotides, the CDR3 is TGCGCCAGCAGCTTGGGGCCGGGAGGGACCTACAATGAGCAGTTCTTC. Together with reference TRBV5-1 and TRBJ2-1, the CDR3 gives the full variable domain: KAGVTQTPRYLIKTRGQQVTLSCSPISGHRSVSWYQQTPGQGLQFLFEYFSETQRNKGNFPGRFSGRQFSNSRSEMNVSTLELGDSALYLCASSLGPGGTYNEQFFGPGTRLTVL.